Each of the 7 T cell receptor beta chains below was sequenced from the same sample in a study of blood T cell repertoires in COVID-19. Produced via immunoSEQ multiplex PCR; TCRdb's table is partial and in-frame only. The sample lists 110,000 or so clones; approximately 81% were seen once. The sample taken for sequencing was peripheral blood. These receptors all come from a man aged 50-59 years with acute or convalescent COVID-19.

CDR3 sequence reads: CASSAEAYNEQFF. Here the CDR3 DNA reads TGTGCCAGCAGCGCCGAGGCCTACAATGAGCAGTTCTTC. The V and J genes are TRBV9 and TRBJ2-1, with D unclear. The CDR3 sequence is 13 residues long. Germline values: CDR1 SGDLS, CDR2 YYNGEE. Deletions cut 3 bases from V and 2 bases from J, with 6 bases between.

This chain connects TRBV12-3 or TRBV12-4 to TRBJ1-2, with a weak D call TRBD1 (5 bases). This CDR3 region has 12 residues. V lost 7 bases and J lost 7, with 13 bases in between. CDR3 in DNA: TGTGCCAGCAACAACGGGGGTAGTGGCTACACCTTC. It encodes CASNNGGSGYTF.

Comment on this clone: One junction end does not reproduce the germline sequence, and a read error may be involved. This sequence joins TRBV3-1 (or the pseudogene TRBV3-2) and TRBJ1-4; 7 nucleotides agree with TRBD1. The CDR3 is 17 residues long. The V gene's germline CDR1 is LGHDT and CDR2 YNNKEL (reference sequence). Written as DNA, the CDR3 is TGTACCAGCAGCCAAACAGGGGTAATACCAACTAATGAAAAACTGTTTTTT. Its translation is CTSSQTGVIPTNEKLFF.

This clone was picked up a small number of times. Here the CDR3 DNA reads TGTGCCAGCAGCTTGGGCCGCAGGGAGGTCTATGGCTACACCTTC. It codes for CASSLGRREVYGYTF. V gene TRBV5-4 combines with J gene TRBJ1-2; a possible D gene is TRBD1 (5 bases). The CDR3 loop spans 15 amino acids. Germline assignment: CDR1 SGHNT and CDR2 YYREEE (reference sequence). The ends were cut back, 0 bases at V and 4 bases at J, with 13 bases in the middle.

The J gene is TRBJ1-5, the V gene TRBV5-8; D perhaps matches TRBD1 (6 bases). Germline loops: CDR1 SGHTS, CDR2 YDEGEE. V lost 0 bases and J lost 6, with 7 bases in between. The CDR3 totals 13 residues. CDR3 protein: CASSLARGQPQHF. For the CDR3, the DNA is TGTGCCAGCAGCTTGGCCAGGGGTCAGCCCCAGCATTTT. The full variable domain, with the rest looked up from reference TRBV5-8 and TRBJ1-5, is EAGVTQSPTHLIKTRGQQATLRCSPISGHTSVYWYQQALGLGLQFLLWYDEGEERNRGNFPPRFSGRQFPNYSSELNVNALELEDSALYLCASSLARGQPQHFGDGTRLSIL.

This clone came up once. The chain uses TRBV14 and TRBJ1-4; D is ambiguous. This CDR3 contains 15 residues. The V and J ends lost 1 base and 5 bases respectively, with 11 bases between them. Germline lookup yields CDR1 SGHDN and CDR2 FVKESK. The CDR3 sequence: CASSQGEQRNEKLFF. The DNA for the CDR3 is TGTGCCAGCAGCCAAGGAGAGCAGAGGAATGAAAAACTGTTTTTT.

The V call is TRBV7-9, the J call TRBJ2-4, with D perhaps matching TRBD1 (5 bases). Germline loops: CDR1 SEHNR, CDR2 FQNEAQ (reference sequence). Trimming cost V 1 base and J 8 bases, with 12 bases left between them. The CDR3 consists of 14 residues. CDR3: CASSLGQGFDIQYF. CDR3 nucleotide sequence: TGTGCCAGCAGCTTAGGGCAGGGATTTGACATTCAGTACTTC.